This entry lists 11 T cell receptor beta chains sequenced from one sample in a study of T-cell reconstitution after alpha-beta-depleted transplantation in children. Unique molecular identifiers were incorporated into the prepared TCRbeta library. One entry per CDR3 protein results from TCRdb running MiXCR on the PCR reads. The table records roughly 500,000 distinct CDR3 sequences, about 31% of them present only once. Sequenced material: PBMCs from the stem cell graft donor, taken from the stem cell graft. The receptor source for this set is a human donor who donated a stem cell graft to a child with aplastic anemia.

The CDR3 region has the DNA TGTGCCAGCAGCTTGACGGGGAGGTATACGCAGTATTTT. Protein sequence: CASSLTGRYTQYF. J is TRBJ2-3 and V is TRBV5-6; possibly TRBD2 for D (6 bases). The CDR3 is made up of 13 amino acids. CDR1 and CDR2 (germline): SGHDT, YYEEEE. Trimming cost V 1 base and J 7 bases, with 10 bases left between them.

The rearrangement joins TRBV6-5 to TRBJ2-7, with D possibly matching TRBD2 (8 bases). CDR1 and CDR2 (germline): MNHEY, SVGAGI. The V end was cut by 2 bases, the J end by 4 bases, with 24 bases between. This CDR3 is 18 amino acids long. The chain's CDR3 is CASSYPGSGGQSLYEQYF. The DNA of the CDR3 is TGTGCCAGCAGTTACCCGGGAAGCGGGGGACAGAGCCTATACGAGCAGTACTTC.

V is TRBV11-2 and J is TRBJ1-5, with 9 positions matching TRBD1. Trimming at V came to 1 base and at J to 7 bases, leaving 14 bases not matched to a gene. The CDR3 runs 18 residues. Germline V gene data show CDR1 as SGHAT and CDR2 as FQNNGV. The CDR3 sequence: CASSLGRVEQGAGQPQHF. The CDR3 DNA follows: TGTGCCAGCAGCTTAGGGAGGGTAGAACAGGGGGCCGGGCAGCCCCAGCATTTT.

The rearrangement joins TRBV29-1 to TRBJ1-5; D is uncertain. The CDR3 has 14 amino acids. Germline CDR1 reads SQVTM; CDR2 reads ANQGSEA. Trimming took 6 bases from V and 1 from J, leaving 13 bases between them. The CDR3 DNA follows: TGCAGCGTCCGGGAGGATAGCAGCAATCAGCCCCAGCATTTT. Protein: CSVREDSSNQPQHF.

CDR3 loop: CSALYRNTEAFF. The DNA of the CDR3 is TGCAGTGCCCTTTACAGGAACACTGAAGCTTTCTTT. The V call is TRBV20-1, the J call TRBJ1-1, with D unclear. The V gene's germline CDR1 is DFQATT and CDR2 SNEGSKA (reference sequence). V dropped 6 bases and J dropped 1 base, with 9 bases sitting between them. The CDR3 loop spans 12 amino acids.

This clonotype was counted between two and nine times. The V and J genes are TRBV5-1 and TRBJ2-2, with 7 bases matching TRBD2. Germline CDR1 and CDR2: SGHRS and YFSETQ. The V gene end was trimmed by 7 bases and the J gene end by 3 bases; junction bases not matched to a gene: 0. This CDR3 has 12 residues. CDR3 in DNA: TGCGCCAGCCTAGCGGACACCGGGGAGCTGTTTTTT. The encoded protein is CASLADTGELFF.

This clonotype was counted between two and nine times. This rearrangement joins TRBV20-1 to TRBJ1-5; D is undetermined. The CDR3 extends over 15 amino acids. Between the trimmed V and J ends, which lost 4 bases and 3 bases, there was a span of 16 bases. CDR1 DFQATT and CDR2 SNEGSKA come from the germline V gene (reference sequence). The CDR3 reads CSATPPGRINQPQHF. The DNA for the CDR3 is TGCAGTGCTACCCCGCCTGGACGGATCAATCAGCCCCAGCATTTT.

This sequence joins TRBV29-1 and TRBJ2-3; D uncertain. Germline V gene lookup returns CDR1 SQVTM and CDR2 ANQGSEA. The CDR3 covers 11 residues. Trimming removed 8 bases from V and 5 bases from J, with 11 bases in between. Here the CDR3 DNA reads TGCAGCCCTCGCCGCGGAGATACGCAGTATTTT. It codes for CSPRRGDTQYF.

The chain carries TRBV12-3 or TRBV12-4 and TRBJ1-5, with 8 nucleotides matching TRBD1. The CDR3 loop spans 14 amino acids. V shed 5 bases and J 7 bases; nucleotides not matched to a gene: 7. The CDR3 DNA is TGTGCCAGCAGTGCTACAGGGGGGGGACAGCCCCAGCATTTT. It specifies CASSATGGGQPQHF.

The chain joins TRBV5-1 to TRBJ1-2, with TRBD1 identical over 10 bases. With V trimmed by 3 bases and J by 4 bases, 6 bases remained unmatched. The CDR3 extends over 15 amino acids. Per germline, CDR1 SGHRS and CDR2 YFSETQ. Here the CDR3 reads CASSSRQGASYGYTF. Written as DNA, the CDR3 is TGCGCCAGCAGCTCCCGACAGGGGGCTAGCTATGGCTACACCTTC.

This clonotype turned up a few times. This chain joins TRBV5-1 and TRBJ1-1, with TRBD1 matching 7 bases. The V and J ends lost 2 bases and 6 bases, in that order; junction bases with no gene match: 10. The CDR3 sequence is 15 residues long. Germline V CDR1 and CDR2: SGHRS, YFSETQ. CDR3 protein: CASSFLQGSGSEAFF. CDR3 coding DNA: TGCGCCAGCAGCTTCTTACAGGGGAGTGGGTCTGAAGCTTTCTTT.